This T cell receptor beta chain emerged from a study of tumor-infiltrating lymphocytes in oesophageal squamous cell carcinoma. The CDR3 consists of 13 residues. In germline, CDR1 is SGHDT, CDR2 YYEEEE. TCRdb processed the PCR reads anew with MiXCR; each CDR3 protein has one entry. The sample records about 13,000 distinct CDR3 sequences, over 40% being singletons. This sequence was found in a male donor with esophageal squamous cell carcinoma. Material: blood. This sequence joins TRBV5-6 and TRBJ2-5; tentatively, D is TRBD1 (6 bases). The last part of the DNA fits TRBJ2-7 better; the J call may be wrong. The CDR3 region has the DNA TGTGCCAGCAGCCCTGGACAGTACTACGAGCAGTACTTC. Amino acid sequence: CASSPGQYYEQYF.